This TCR beta chain comes out of a study of early T cells in non-severe SARS-CoV-2 infection. Study details: Bulk RNA from unsorted whole blood was sequenced; chains were unpaired.

This clonotype has a handful of counts. What it recognizes is unknown. Attachment of unique molecular identifiers to individual cDNA molecules was performed. MiXCR, run by TCRdb on the 5' RACE reads, gives a single entry per CDR3 protein. The table has roughly 110,000 distinct CDR3 sequences, around 10% seen once. General study points: In VDJdb matching, anti-spike CD8 responses were favored while private and CD4 specificities went missing.

Trimming stripped 2 bases from V and 4 bases from J, with 10 bases between. The CDR3 is 14 residues long. From germline, CDR1 is WNHNN and CDR2 SYGVQD (reference sequence). Sequences were obtained from whole blood. The chain carries TRBV10-1 and TRBJ2-3; the D call may be TRBD1 or TRBD2 (6 bases each). This clonotype was obtained from an adult who was a healthcare worker with PCR-confirmed SARS-CoV-2 infection or an uninfected control (not recorded which). CDR3 residues: CASSEVGGPDTQYF. CDR3 DNA: TGCGCCAGCAGTGAGGTTGGGGGGCCAGATACGCAGTATTTT.